This T cell receptor (beta chain) was documented in a study of OX40 agonist ivuxolimab in advanced cancers. Background on the study: Prior anti-PD-1, anti-PD-L1 or anti-CTLA-4 therapy did not bar entry, and 40% to 45% had some. General observations from the study: Researchers did not determine the expanded peripheral T cells' antigen specificity. Clonal expansion by week 6 occurred in CD4+ and CD8+ blood T cells (at 0.1 to 3.0 mg/kg).

Libraries were prepared by immunoSEQ multiplex PCR; TCRdb keeps only in-frame clonotypes and omits some of them. This sample has 15,000 to 20,000 clones; around 84% occur once, and the top ten carry approximately 15%. With regard to this clone: Its matching antigen is unknown.

The material sequenced was CD4+ or CD8+ T cells sorted from blood, taken in a trial of the OX40 agonist ivuxolimab. The clonotype comes from an adult with an advanced solid tumor such as melanoma, head and neck, liver or kidney cancer.

Here the CDR3 DNA reads TGTGCCAGCAGCGTATTCGGGACAGGGGGGTCCGAGCAGTACTTC. Amino acids: CASSVFGTGGSEQYF. The chain carries TRBV9 and TRBJ2-7; 11 nucleotides line up with TRBD1. V lost 1 base and J lost 6; bases outside the gene matches: 6. This CDR3 is 15 amino acids long. CDR1 is SGDLS, CDR2 YYNGEE, per germline.